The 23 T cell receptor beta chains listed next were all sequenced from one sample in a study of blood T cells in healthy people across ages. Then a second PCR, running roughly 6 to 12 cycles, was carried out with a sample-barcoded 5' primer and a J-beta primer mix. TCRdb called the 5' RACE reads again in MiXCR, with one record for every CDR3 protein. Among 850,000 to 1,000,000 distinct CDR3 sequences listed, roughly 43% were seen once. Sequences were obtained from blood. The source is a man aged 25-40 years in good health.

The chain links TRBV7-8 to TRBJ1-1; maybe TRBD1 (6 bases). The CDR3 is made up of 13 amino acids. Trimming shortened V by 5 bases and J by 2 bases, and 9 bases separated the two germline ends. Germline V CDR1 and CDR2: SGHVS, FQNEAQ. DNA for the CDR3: TGTGCCAGCAGCCCGGGACACAACACTGAAGCTTTCTTT. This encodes CASSPGHNTEAFF.

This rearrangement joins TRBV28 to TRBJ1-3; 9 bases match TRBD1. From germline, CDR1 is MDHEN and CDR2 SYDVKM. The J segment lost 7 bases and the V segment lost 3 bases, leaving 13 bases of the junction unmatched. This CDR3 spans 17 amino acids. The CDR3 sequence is CASSFDPTGGSRNTIYF. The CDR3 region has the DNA TGTGCCAGCAGTTTTGACCCGACAGGGGGTAGTAGGAACACCATATATTTT.

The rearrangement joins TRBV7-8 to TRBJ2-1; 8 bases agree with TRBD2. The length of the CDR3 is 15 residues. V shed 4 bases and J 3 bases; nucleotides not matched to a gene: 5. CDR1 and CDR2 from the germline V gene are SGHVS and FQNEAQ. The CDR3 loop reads CASSSLGTSYNEQFF. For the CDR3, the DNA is TGTGCCAGCAGCTCCTTAGGGACTAGCTACAATGAGCAGTTCTTC.

CDR3 coding DNA: TGCGCCAGCAGCTTGGGAGGGCTCCTAGAGACCCAGTACTTC. It encodes CASSLGGLLETQYF. The V and J genes are TRBV5-1 and TRBJ2-5; TRBD2 is a possible D gene (5 bases). V lost 0 bases and J 4 bases, leaving 10 bases between the germline ends. CDR1 and CDR2 from the germline V gene are SGHRS and YFSETQ. The CDR3 is 14 residues long.

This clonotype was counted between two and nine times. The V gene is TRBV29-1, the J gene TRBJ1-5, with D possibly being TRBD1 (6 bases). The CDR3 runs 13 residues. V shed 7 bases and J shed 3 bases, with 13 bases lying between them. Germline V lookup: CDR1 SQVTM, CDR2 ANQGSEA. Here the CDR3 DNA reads TGCAGCGCGCTAGGACAGAACAATCAGCCCCAGCATTTT. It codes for CSALGQNNQPQHF.

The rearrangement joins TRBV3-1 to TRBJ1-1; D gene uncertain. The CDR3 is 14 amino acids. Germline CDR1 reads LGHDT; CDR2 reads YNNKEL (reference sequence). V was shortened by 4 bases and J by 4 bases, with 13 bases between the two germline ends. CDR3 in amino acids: CASSPWTEGTEAFF. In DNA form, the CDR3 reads TGTGCCAGCAGCCCATGGACGGAAGGCACTGAAGCTTTCTTT.

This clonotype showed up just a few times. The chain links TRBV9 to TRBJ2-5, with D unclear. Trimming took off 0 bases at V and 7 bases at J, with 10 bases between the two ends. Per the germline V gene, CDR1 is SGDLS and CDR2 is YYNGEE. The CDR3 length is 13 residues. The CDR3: CASSVGLFGTQYF. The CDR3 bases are TGTGCCAGCAGCGTAGGTCTCTTTGGGACCCAGTACTTC.

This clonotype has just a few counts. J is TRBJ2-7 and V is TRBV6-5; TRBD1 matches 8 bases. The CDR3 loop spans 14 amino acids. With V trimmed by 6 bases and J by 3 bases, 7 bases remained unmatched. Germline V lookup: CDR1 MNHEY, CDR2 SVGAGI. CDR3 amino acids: CASRLDRDFYEQYF. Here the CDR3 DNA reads TGTGCCAGCAGACTGGACAGGGACTTCTACGAGCAGTACTTC.

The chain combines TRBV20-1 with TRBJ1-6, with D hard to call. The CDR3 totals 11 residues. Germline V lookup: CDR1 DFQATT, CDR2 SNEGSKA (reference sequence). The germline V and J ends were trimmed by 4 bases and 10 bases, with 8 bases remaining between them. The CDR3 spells CSAIRGSPLHF. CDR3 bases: TGCAGTGCTATCCGGGGATCACCCCTCCACTTT.

The CDR3: CASSPRDRQGKYEQYF. CDR3 nucleotides: TGTGCCAGCAGCCCCCGAGACCGACAGGGAAAGTACGAGCAGTACTTC. The chain uses TRBV7-2 and TRBJ2-7; TRBD1 matches 7 bases. The CDR3 has 16 residues. CDR1 is SGHTA and CDR2 is FQGNSA in the germline V gene. With 5 bases clipped from V and 4 bases from J, the junction kept 14 bases outside the gene matches.

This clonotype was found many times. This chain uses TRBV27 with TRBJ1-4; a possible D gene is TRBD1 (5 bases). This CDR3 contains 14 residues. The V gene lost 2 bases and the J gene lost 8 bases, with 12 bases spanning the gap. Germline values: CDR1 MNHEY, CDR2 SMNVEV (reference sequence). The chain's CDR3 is CASSLNRDYEKLFF. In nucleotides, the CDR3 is TGTGCCAGCAGTTTAAATAGGGACTACGAAAAACTGTTTTTT.

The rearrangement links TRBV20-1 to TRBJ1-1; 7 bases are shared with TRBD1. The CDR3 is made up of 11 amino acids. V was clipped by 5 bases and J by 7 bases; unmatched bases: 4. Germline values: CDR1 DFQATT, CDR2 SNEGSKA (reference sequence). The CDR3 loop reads CSASGQDEAFF. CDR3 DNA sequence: TGCAGTGCTTCCGGACAGGATGAAGCTTTCTTT.

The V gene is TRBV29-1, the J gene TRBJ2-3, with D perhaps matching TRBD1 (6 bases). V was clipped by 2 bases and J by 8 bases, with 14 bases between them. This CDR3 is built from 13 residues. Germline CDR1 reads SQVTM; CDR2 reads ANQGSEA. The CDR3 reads CSVEPRGDGTQYF. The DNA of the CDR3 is TGCAGCGTTGAACCCAGGGGAGACGGTACGCAGTATTTT.

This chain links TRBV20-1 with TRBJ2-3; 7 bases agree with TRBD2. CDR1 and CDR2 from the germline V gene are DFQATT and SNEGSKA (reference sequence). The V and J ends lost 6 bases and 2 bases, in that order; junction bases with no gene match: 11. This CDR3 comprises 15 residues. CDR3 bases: TGCAGTGCCCCTCCGCAGCGGGGATACACAGATACGCAGTATTTT. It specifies CSAPPQRGYTDTQYF.

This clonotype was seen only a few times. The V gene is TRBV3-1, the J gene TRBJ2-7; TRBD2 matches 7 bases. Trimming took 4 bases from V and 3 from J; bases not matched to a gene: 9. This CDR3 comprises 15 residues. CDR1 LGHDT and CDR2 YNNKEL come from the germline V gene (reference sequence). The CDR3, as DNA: TGTGCCAGCAGCCGCGGTGGGGAGGGACTCTACGAGCAGTACTTC. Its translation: CASSRGGEGLYEQYF.

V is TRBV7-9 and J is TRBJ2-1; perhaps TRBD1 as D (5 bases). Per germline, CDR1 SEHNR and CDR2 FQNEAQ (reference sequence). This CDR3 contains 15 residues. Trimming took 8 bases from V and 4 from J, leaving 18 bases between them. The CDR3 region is CASSAQGLAYNEQFF. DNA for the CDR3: TGTGCCAGCTCTGCCCAGGGATTGGCATACAATGAGCAGTTCTTC.

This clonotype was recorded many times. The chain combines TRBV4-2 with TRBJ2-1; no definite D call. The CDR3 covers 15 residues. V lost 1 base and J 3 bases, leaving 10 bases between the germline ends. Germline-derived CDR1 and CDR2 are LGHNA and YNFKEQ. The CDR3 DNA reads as TGTGCCAGCAGCCAAGCGGGCAGTGGCTACAATGAGCAGTTCTTC. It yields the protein CASSQAGSGYNEQFF.

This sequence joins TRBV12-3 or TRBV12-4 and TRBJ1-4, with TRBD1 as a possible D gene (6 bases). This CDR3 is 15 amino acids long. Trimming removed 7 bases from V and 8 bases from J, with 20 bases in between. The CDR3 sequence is CASNGLWTVREKLFF. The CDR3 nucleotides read TGTGCCAGCAATGGCCTCTGGACAGTAAGGGAAAAACTGTTTTTT.

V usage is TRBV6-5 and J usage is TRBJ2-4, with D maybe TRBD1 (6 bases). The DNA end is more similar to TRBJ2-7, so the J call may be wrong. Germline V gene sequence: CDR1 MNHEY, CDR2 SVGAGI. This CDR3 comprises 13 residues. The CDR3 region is CASSYQGRNEQYF. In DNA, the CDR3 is TGTGCCAGCAGTTATCAGGGGCGGAACGAGCAGTACTTC.

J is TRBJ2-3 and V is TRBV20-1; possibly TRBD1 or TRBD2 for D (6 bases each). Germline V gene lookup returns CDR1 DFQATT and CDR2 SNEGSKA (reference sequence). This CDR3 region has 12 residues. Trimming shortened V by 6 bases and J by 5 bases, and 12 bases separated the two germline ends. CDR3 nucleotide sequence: TGCAGTGCCCCCGGGGGCATAGATACGCAGTATTTT. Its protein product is CSAPGGIDTQYF.

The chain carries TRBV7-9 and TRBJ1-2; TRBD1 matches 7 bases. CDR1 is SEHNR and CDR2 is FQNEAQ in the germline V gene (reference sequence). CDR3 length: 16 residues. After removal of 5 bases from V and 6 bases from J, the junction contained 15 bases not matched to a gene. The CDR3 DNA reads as TGTGCCAGCAGCCCAATCCAGCCGACAGGGCGGAATGGCTACACCTTC. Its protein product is CASSPIQPTGRNGYTF.

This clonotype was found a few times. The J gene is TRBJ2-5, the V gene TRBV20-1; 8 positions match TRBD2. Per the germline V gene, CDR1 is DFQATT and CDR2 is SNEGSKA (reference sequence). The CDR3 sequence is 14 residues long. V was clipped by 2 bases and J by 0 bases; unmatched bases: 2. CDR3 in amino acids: CSARRTSNQETQYF. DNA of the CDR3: TGCAGTGCTAGACGGACTAGCAACCAAGAGACCCAGTACTTC.

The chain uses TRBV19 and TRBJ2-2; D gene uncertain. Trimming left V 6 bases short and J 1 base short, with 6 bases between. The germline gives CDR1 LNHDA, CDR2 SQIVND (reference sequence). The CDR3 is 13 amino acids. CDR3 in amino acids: CASRAVNTGELFF. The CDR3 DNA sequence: TGTGCCAGTAGGGCAGTGAACACCGGGGAGCTGTTTTTT. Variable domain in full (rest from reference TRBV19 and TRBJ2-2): DGGITQSPKYLFRKEGQNVTLSCEQNLNHDAMYWYRQDPGQGLRLIYYSQIVNDFQKGDIAEGYSVSREKKESFPLTVTSAQKNPTAFYLCASRAVNTGELFFGEGSRLTVL.